Shown below are 24 T cell receptor beta chains from a single sample sequenced in a study of T cells in Graves' hyperthyroidism and ophthalmopathy. The TCR beta CDR3 regions underwent amplification using RNA transcripts as the source. The HTBI set primed first-round TCR CDR3 RT-PCR. A single record per CDR3 protein comes from TCRdb applying MiXCR to the multiplex PCR reads. The sample has about 570,000 distinct CDR3 sequences, about 15% seen once; the top ten hold approximately 13%. The sample was blood. The receptors were sampled from a woman aged 40 to 50 with Graves' hyperthyroidism.

Here the CDR3 reads CASRSGSNEKLFF. The CDR3, as DNA: TGTGCCAGCAGGTCGGGGTCGAATGAAAAACTGTTTTTT. The genes are TRBV7-9 and TRBJ1-4; no reliable D call. The CDR3 spans 13 residues. Trimming took off 6 bases at V and 5 bases at J, with 10 bases between the two ends. CDR1 and CDR2 from the germline V gene are SEHNR and FQNEAQ (reference sequence).

This clonotype has ten or more counts. J is TRBJ2-7 and V is TRBV20-1, with 9 bases fitting TRBD1. The junction had 9 bases not matched to a gene; V was cut back by 5 bases and J by 1 base. This CDR3 region has 15 residues. CDR1 and CDR2 from the germline V gene are DFQATT and SNEGSKA (reference sequence). CDR3 in amino acids: CSASPRDRVSYEQYF. The CDR3 nucleotides are TGCAGTGCTTCGCCCCGGGACAGGGTTTCCTACGAGCAGTACTTC.

This clonotype has a handful of counts. The chain employs TRBV5-1 and TRBJ2-2; 8 positions match TRBD2. Germline values: CDR1 SGHRS, CDR2 YFSETQ. V dropped 1 base and J dropped 7; count of bases not matched to a gene: 6. This CDR3 has 15 amino acids. Here the CDR3 DNA reads TGCGCCAGCAGCTTGACTAGCGGAAATTTCGGGGAGCTGTTTTTT. Encoded protein: CASSLTSGNFGELFF.

The table lists this clonotype with many counts. V and J are TRBV2 and TRBJ2-3; D not resolved. The CDR3 is 14 residues long. V was clipped by 5 bases and J by 4 bases, with 13 bases between them. CDR1 and CDR2 from the germline V gene are SNHLY and FYNNEI. CDR3 in amino acids: CASSLKVVSDTQYF. The CDR3 DNA sequence: TGTGCCAGCAGTCTTAAGGTGGTGTCAGATACGCAGTATTTT. The full variable domain, its missing parts supplied by reference TRBV2 and TRBJ2-3, is EPEVTQTPSHQVTQMGQEVILRCVPISNHLYFYWYRQILGQKVEFLVSFYNNEISEKSEIFDDQFSVERPDGSNFTLKIRSTKLEDSAMYFCASSLKVVSDTQYFGPGTRLTVL.

This clonotype appeared many times. This chain links TRBV27 with TRBJ2-4, with 9 bases fitting TRBD2. Per germline, CDR1 MNHEY and CDR2 SMNVEV (reference sequence). The junction had 7 bases not matched to a gene; V was cut back by 5 bases and J by 5 bases. The CDR3 totals 15 residues. DNA for the CDR3: TGTGCCAGCAGTAAAAGCTTAGCGGGAGAAAACATTCAGTACTTC. This gives the protein CASSKSLAGENIQYF.

Ten or more counts support this clonotype. V usage is TRBV27 and J usage is TRBJ1-1; possibly TRBD1 for D (6 bases). CDR1 MNHEY and CDR2 SMNVEV come from the germline V gene (reference sequence). The V and J ends lost 5 bases and 3 bases respectively, with 16 bases between them. This CDR3 region has 15 residues. CDR3 DNA sequence: TGTGCCAGCAGTCCATCGCCCACAGGGTACACTGAAGCTTTCTTT. It encodes CASSPSPTGYTEAFF.

This clonotype was seen at least ten times. The chain links TRBV7-9 to TRBJ2-7; TRBD2 matches at 13 bases. CDR3 length equals 15 residues. The junction had 6 bases not matched to a gene; V was cut back by 5 bases and J by 5 bases. CDR1 is SEHNR and CDR2 is FQNEAQ in the germline V gene (reference sequence). The CDR3 DNA follows: TGTGCCAGCAGCCCACTAGCGGGAGGGCCCCACGAGCAGTACTTC. It yields the protein CASSPLAGGPHEQYF.

The rearrangement uses TRBV28 and TRBJ2-1; 8 nucleotides match TRBD2. Losses at the gene ends were 2 bases for V and 7 bases for J; bases not matched to a gene: 7. Per germline, CDR1 MDHEN and CDR2 SYDVKM. The CDR3 contains 15 residues. CDR3 loop: CASSLLSGNGNEQFF. The DNA of the CDR3 is TGTGCCAGCAGTTTACTTAGCGGGAATGGGAATGAGCAGTTCTTC.

In this sample, this clonotype turned up many times. The rearrangement links TRBV28 to TRBJ1-2; TRBD1 might be the D (6 bases). Germline lookup yields CDR1 MDHEN and CDR2 SYDVKM. This CDR3 spans 17 amino acids. The V end was cut by 7 bases, the J end by 2 bases, with 23 bases between. The CDR3 sequence: CASTPIPGHIINYGYTF. DNA of the CDR3: TGTGCCAGCACTCCAATCCCGGGACACATAATCAACTATGGCTACACCTTC.

This clonotype has at least ten counts. J is TRBJ1-4 and V is TRBV7-2; 8 nucleotides line up with TRBD1. The CDR3 is made up of 14 amino acids. Trimming removed 5 bases from V and 7 bases from J; junction bases left unmatched: 6. Per germline, CDR1 SGHTA and CDR2 FQGNSA. The CDR3 region has the DNA TGTGCCAGCAGCCCCGACAGGGGAGCTGAAAAACTGTTTTTT. Protein product: CASSPDRGAEKLFF.

This clonotype was seen more than once but under ten times. This chain connects TRBV11-3 to TRBJ2-7; 11 nucleotides align to TRBD2. This CDR3 region has 15 residues. The germline V gene has CDR1 SGHNT and CDR2 YENEEA. Germline trimming cut 4 bases from V and 7 bases from J; bases unmatched to any gene: 9. CDR3 DNA sequence: TGTGCCAGCAGCTCGGGGACTAGCGGTGATGGGGAGCAGTACTTC. It codes for CASSSGTSGDGEQYF.

This clonotype has a handful of counts. This chain connects TRBV20-1 to TRBJ2-3; 7 bases agree with TRBD2. V lost 0 bases to trimming and J lost 0 bases; unmatched junction nucleotides: 6. The CDR3 extends over 16 amino acids. Germline values: CDR1 DFQATT, CDR2 SNEGSKA (reference sequence). The CDR3 loop reads CSARDWRLASTDTQYF. CDR3 nucleotide sequence: TGCAGTGCTAGAGATTGGCGACTAGCAAGCACAGATACGCAGTATTTT.

V is TRBV5-1 and J is TRBJ2-6; 16 positions agree with TRBD2. Per germline, CDR1 SGHRS and CDR2 YFSETQ. Trimming removed 4 bases from V and 2 bases from J; junction bases left unmatched: 3. The CDR3 totals 18 residues. The CDR3 loop reads CASSVGTSGRAGANVLTF. CDR3 bases: TGCGCCAGCAGCGTTGGGACTAGCGGGAGGGCTGGGGCCAACGTCCTGACTTTC.

This clonotype has a count of ten or more. The rearrangement joins TRBV28 to TRBJ2-7; TRBD1 or TRBD2 may be the D gene (5 bases each). This CDR3 comprises 12 residues. Deletions cut 7 bases from V and 7 bases from J, with 14 bases between. The germline V gene has CDR1 MDHEN and CDR2 SYDVKM. The CDR3 DNA follows: TGTGCCAGCACGGCCGGGACGAAAGAGCAGTACTTC. This gives the protein CASTAGTKEQYF.

In its sample, this clonotype was seen many times. This rearrangement joins TRBV30 to TRBJ2-2; no clear D gene. CDR1 and CDR2 from the germline V gene are GTSNPN and SVGIG (reference sequence). CDR3 length: 15 amino acids. The V and J ends lost 2 bases and 2 bases respectively, with 12 bases between them. Here the CDR3 reads CAWSNLLKNTGELFF. In DNA form, the CDR3 reads TGTGCCTGGAGTAACCTACTAAAAAACACCGGGGAGCTGTTTTTT.

This clonotype was recorded a few times. The V gene is TRBV6-1, the J gene TRBJ2-7; unclear D gene. Germline V gene data show CDR1 as MNHNS and CDR2 as SASEGT. The ends were cut back, 2 bases at V and 2 bases at J, with 13 bases in the middle. The CDR3 runs to 15 residues. The CDR3 sequence: CASSEMRIGPYEQYF. The CDR3 nucleotides read TGTGCCAGCAGTGAAATGAGGATTGGCCCCTACGAGCAGTACTTC.

This clonotype was picked up many times. The chain carries TRBV5-1 and TRBJ2-1; TRBD2 matches 11 bases. Trimming took 4 bases from V and 3 from J; bases not matched to a gene: 9. Germline V CDR1 and CDR2: SGHRS, YFSETQ. The CDR3 totals 17 residues. The CDR3 loop is CASSPDLAGGFYNEQFF. CDR3 nucleotide sequence: TGCGCCAGCAGCCCAGACCTAGCGGGAGGTTTCTACAATGAGCAGTTCTTC. The whole variable domain, filled in from reference TRBV5-1 and TRBJ2-1, reads KAGVTQTPRYLIKTRGQQVTLSCSPISGHRSVSWYQQTPGQGLQFLFEYFSETQRNKGNFPGRFSGRQFSNSRSEMNVSTLELGDSALYLCASSPDLAGGFYNEQFFGPGTRLTVL.

This clonotype was seen more than once but under ten times. CDR3 in amino acids: CASSLRSQGAWGYTF. DNA for the CDR3: TGTGCCAGCAGCTTGAGGTCACAGGGGGCTTGGGGCTACACCTTC. This chain joins TRBV5-6 and TRBJ1-2; 9 nucleotides match TRBD1. CDR1 SGHDT and CDR2 YYEEEE come from the germline V gene. Trimming at V came to 1 base and at J to 8 bases, leaving 9 bases not matched to a gene. This CDR3 spans 15 amino acids.

This clonotype occurred many times. V usage is TRBV28 and J usage is TRBJ1-1; tentatively, D is TRBD1 (5 bases). V was trimmed by 2 bases and J by 4 bases, leaving 14 bases between them. The CDR3 covers 15 residues. Germline V gene sequence: CDR1 MDHEN, CDR2 SYDVKM. In DNA, the CDR3 is TGTGCCAGCAGTTTAGGTTTACGGGGGAGCACTGAAGCTTTCTTT. This translates into CASSLGLRGSTEAFF.

In this sample, this clonotype turned up many times. The J gene is TRBJ2-4, the V gene TRBV30, with a tentative D call TRBD2 (5 bases). The V and J ends lost 1 base and 3 bases respectively, with 10 bases between them. Germline V gene data show CDR1 as GTSNPN and CDR2 as SVGIG (reference sequence). This CDR3 contains 14 residues. Here the CDR3 DNA reads TGTGCCTGGAGTGGCGGGTCCCTCAAAAACATTCAGTACTTC. Translated: CAWSGGSLKNIQYF. Full variable domain (missing parts from reference TRBV30 and TRBJ2-4): SQTIHQWPATLVQPVGSPLSLECTVEGTSNPNLYWYRQAAGRGLQLLFYSVGIGQISSEVPQNLSASRPQDRQFILSSKKLLLSDSGFYLCAWSGGSLKNIQYFGAGTRLSVL.

The chain links TRBV10-3 to TRBJ2-2, with 11 bases identical to TRBD2. Losses at the gene ends were 7 bases for V and 0 bases for J; bases not matched to a gene: 4. CDR3 length equals 16 residues. The germline CDR1 and CDR2 sequences are ENHRY and SYGVKD. As DNA, the CDR3 is TGTGCCATCAAGACGGGACTAGCGGCGAACACCGGGGAGCTGTTTTTT. It translates to CAIKTGLAANTGELFF.

This clonotype has just a few counts. A read error may be the cause here, since a much bigger clone is one base away. The rearrangement joins TRBV7-2 to TRBJ1-5, with TRBD1 identical over 10 bases. Per germline, CDR1 SGHTA and CDR2 FQGNSA. The CDR3 has 16 residues. CDR3 DNA sequence: TGTGCCAGCGGCTTAGCCGGACAGGGGGTAGGGCAGCCCCAGCATTTT. Translated, it gives CASGLAGQGVGQPQHF.

V gene TRBV19 combines with J gene TRBJ2-7; D may be TRBD1 (5 bases). This CDR3 has 15 amino acids. Trimming pared 3 bases from V and 2 bases from J, leaving 14 bases between. Germline CDR1 reads LNHDA; CDR2 reads SQIVND (reference sequence). CDR3 nucleotide sequence: TGTGCCAGTAGTATTAAGGCAGGGCAAGCCTACGAGCAGTACTTC. Amino acids: CASSIKAGQAYEQYF.

This clonotype was counted at least ten times. V is TRBV20-1 and J is TRBJ2-7; 8 positions match TRBD1. The germline V gene has CDR1 DFQATT and CDR2 SNEGSKA (reference sequence). This CDR3 comprises 15 residues. V lost 3 bases to trimming and J lost 8 bases; unmatched junction nucleotides: 15. The CDR3, as DNA: TGCAGTGCTAGCTCGGACAGGGTGGGTTCTCGCCAGCAGTACTTC. It specifies CSASSDRVGSRQQYF.